Below are 31 T cell receptor beta chains sequenced from a single sample in a study of blood T cell repertoires in COVID-19. The data were produced by immunoSEQ multiplex PCR, yet TCRdb's version contains in-frame clones alone and is incomplete. This repertoire shows approximately 340,000 clones, approximately 82% found once; its top ten account for almost 3%. Sample: peripheral blood. These receptors came from a young man with active or convalescent COVID-19.

This chain links TRBV7-6 with TRBJ1-3, with unresolved D. Germline V gives CDR1 SGHVS, CDR2 FNYEAQ. The CDR3 consists of 17 residues. V was shortened by 5 bases and J by 7 bases, with 24 bases between the two germline ends. CDR3 sequence (DNA): TGTGCCAGCAGCCTAACCGAGAGAACAAGGCCGGGGAACACCATATATTTT. This gives the protein CASSLTERTRPGNTIYF. Combining the CDR3 with reference TRBV7-6 and TRBJ1-3 gives the whole variable domain GAGVSQSPRYKVTKRGQDVALRCDPISGHVSLYWYRQALGQGPEFLTYFNYEAQQDKSGLPNDRFSAERPEGSISTLTIQRTEQRDSAMYRCASSLTERTRPGNTIYFGEGSWLTVV.

This chain joins TRBV6-2 or TRBV6-3 and TRBJ1-3; no clear D. CDR1 is MNHEY, CDR2 SVGEGT, per germline. The V and J ends lost 4 bases and 6 bases respectively, with 10 bases between them. This CDR3 has 13 amino acids. CDR3 in amino acids: CASSWRAQNTIYF. The CDR3 bases are TGTGCCAGCAGTTGGAGAGCCCAAAACACCATATATTTT.

The chain combines TRBV29-1 with TRBJ1-2; perhaps TRBD1 as D (6 bases). V lost 7 bases and J 6 bases, leaving 12 bases between the germline ends. The germline V gene encodes CDR1 SQVTM and CDR2 ANQGSEA. This CDR3 spans 11 amino acids. Here the CDR3 DNA reads TGCAGCGGCAGGGGAACCAATGGCTACACCTTC. Amino acid sequence: CSGRGTNGYTF.

CDR3 in DNA: TGTGCCAGCAGGGTTACACAGGCATCAGGGGGCTACACCTTC. Translation gives CASRVTQASGGYTF. This rearrangement joins TRBV28 to TRBJ1-2, with D possibly matching TRBD1 (5 bases). The V end was cut by 6 bases, the J end by 8 bases, with 19 bases between. This CDR3 is 14 amino acids long. Germline V CDR1 and CDR2: MDHEN, SYDVKM.

The V and J genes are TRBV2 and TRBJ1-1; D may be TRBD1 (6 bases). The CDR3 spans 13 residues. Germline V lookup: CDR1 SNHLY, CDR2 FYNNEI. Trimming took 7 bases from V and 4 from J, leaving 13 bases between them. CDR3 protein: CASKYREGTEAFF. For the CDR3, the DNA is TGTGCCAGCAAGTACAGGGAGGGCACTGAAGCTTTCTTT.

V gene TRBV15 combines with J gene TRBJ2-7; possibly TRBD2 for D (5 bases). CDR3 length: 13 residues. Germline loops: CDR1 LNHNV, CDR2 YYDKDF (reference sequence). Trimming cost V 9 bases and J 5 bases, with 17 bases left between them. The CDR3 coding sequence is TGTGCCACAAAAGCGGATCAGGTCGACGAGCAGTACTTC. As protein: CATKADQVDEQYF.

The sample holds one count of this clone. This sequence joins TRBV15 and TRBJ2-1; D is perhaps TRBD1 (6 bases). Trimming removed 7 bases from V and 3 bases from J, with 7 bases in between. Germline CDR1 is LNHNV and CDR2 is YYDKDF (reference sequence). This CDR3 is built from 12 residues. CDR3 in DNA: TGTGCCACCATAGGGGGCTACAATGAGCAGTTCTTC. Translating it yields CATIGGYNEQFF.

The genes are TRBV5-4 and TRBJ2-5, with 7 bases aligning to TRBD2. CDR1 and CDR2 from the germline V gene are SGHNT and YYREEE (reference sequence). With V trimmed by 3 bases and J by 1 base, 9 bases remained unmatched. CDR3 length equals 16 residues. The CDR3 here is CASSSRRLAAQETQYF. CDR3 nucleotides: TGTGCCAGCAGCTCCAGAAGGCTAGCGGCCCAAGAGACCCAGTACTTC. Full variable domain (missing parts from reference TRBV5-4 and TRBJ2-5): ETGVTQSPTHLIKTRGQQVTLRCSSQSGHNTVSWYQQALGQGPQFIFQYYREEENGRGNFPPRFSGLQFPNYSSELNVNALELDDSALYLCASSSRRLAAQETQYFGPGTRLLVL.

The chain combines TRBV28 with TRBJ1-4, with D uncertain. Per germline, CDR1 MDHEN and CDR2 SYDVKM. Trimming took off 3 bases at V and 6 bases at J, with 8 bases between the two ends. This CDR3 region has 13 residues. CDR3 protein: CASSLAIYEKLFF. CDR3 in DNA: TGTGCCAGCAGTTTGGCAATATATGAAAAACTGTTTTTT. Based on the CDR3 plus reference TRBV28 and TRBJ1-4, the full variable domain is DVKVTQSSRYLVKRTGEKVFLECVQDMDHENMFWYRQDPGLGLRLIYFSYDVKMKEKGDIPEGYSVSREKKERFSLILESASTNQTSMYLCASSLAIYEKLFFGSGTQLSVL.

The CDR3 sequence: CASSPRTTVNTEAFF. CDR3 in DNA: TGTGCCAGCAGCCCACGTACCACGGTGAACACTGAAGCTTTCTTT. This chain uses TRBV7-2 with TRBJ1-1, with no clear D. This CDR3 contains 15 residues. V was cut by 5 bases and J by 0 bases, with 13 bases left in between. From germline, CDR1 is SGHTA and CDR2 FQGNSA.

The gene calls are TRBV7-2 and TRBJ2-2; TRBD2 is a possible D gene (6 bases). CDR3 length: 16 amino acids. Germline V CDR1 and CDR2: SGHTA, FQGNSA. With 4 bases removed from V and 9 bases from J, the gap between germline ends came to 21 bases. The CDR3 region has the DNA TGTGCCAGCAGCTCTAGAGGGACTTCTAGTCAATGGGAGCTGTTTTTT. It is translated as CASSSRGTSSQWELFF. Full variable domain (rest looked up from reference TRBV7-2 and TRBJ2-2): GAGVSQSPSNKVTEKGKDVELRCDPISGHTALYWYRQSLGQGLEFLIYFQGNSAPDKSGLPSDRFSAERTGGSVSTLTIQRTQQEDSAVYLCASSSRGTSSQWELFFGEGSRLTVL.

The chain is built from TRBV18 and TRBJ2-1, with D perhaps TRBD2 (5 bases). This CDR3 comprises 16 residues. Trimming took off 3 bases at V and 7 bases at J, with 19 bases between the two ends. CDR1 and CDR2 (germline): KGHSH, LQKENI. CDR3 in DNA: TGTGCCAGCTCACCCATCGGGGTGAAGGTGTATAATGAGCAGTTCTTC. It is translated as CASSPIGVKVYNEQFF.

This clone was counted a single time. The CDR3 reads CSVEVRGRSDNEQFF. The CDR3 nucleotides are TGCAGCGTTGAAGTCAGGGGGCGGTCGGACAATGAGCAGTTCTTC. The V and J genes are TRBV29-1 and TRBJ2-1, with TRBD1 identical over 8 bases. Germline V gene lookup returns CDR1 SQVTM and CDR2 ANQGSEA. This CDR3 comprises 15 residues. With V trimmed by 1 base and J by 5 bases, 7 bases remained unmatched.

The V call is TRBV19, the J call TRBJ1-3, with TRBD1 matching over 9 bases. V gave up 7 bases and J gave up 2 bases; unmatched junction bases: 15. This CDR3 comprises 18 residues. CDR1 is LNHDA, CDR2 SQIVND, per germline (reference sequence). The CDR3 sequence is CASNPGTGYSLAGNTIYF. Here the CDR3 DNA reads TGTGCCAGTAATCCCGGGACAGGGTATTCTCTGGCTGGAAACACCATATATTTT.

This chain connects TRBV2 to TRBJ2-7; D call uncertain. Per the germline V gene, CDR1 is SNHLY and CDR2 is FYNNEI. Trimming took 1 base from V and 4 from J, leaving 8 bases between them. The CDR3 consists of 13 residues. CDR3 sequence (DNA): TGTGCCAGCAGTGAAGAACAGACATACGAGCAGTACTTC. Its translation is CASSEEQTYEQYF.

The chain employs TRBV13 and TRBJ2-5; D might be TRBD2 (8 bases). CDR1 and CDR2 from the germline V gene are PRHDT and FYEKMQ (reference sequence). This CDR3 is 16 amino acids long. Between the trimmed V and J ends, which lost 5 bases and 4 bases, there was a span of 20 bases. CDR3 sequence: CASSHTGAGGLETQYF. CDR3 in DNA: TGTGCCAGCAGCCACACAGGGGCGGGGGGTCTAGAGACCCAGTACTTC.

This clone was seen more than once but under ten times. The chain employs TRBV12-3 or TRBV12-4 and TRBJ1-2; possible D gene TRBD1, 5 bases. Between the trimmed V and J ends, which lost 1 base and 10 bases, there was a span of 7 bases. CDR3 size: 11 residues. The DNA for the CDR3 is TGTGCCAGCAGTTTAGGGGGGGACTACACCTTC. Translation gives CASSLGGDYTF.

The sample holds one count of this clone. The genes are TRBV28 and TRBJ2-7; tentative D call: TRBD2 (5 bases). CDR1 MDHEN and CDR2 SYDVKM come from the germline V gene. The CDR3 extends over 10 amino acids. The V end was cut by 8 bases, the J end by 6 bases, with 8 bases between. The CDR3 coding sequence is TGTGCCAGCCGGGGTCTCGAGCAGTACTTC. It encodes CASRGLEQYF.

CDR3 coding DNA: TGTGCCAGCAGCTTAGGGGTTAGCGGAGACCGGGGAGAGACCCAGTACTTC. This translates into CASSLGVSGDRGETQYF. The chain couples TRBV7-9 to TRBJ2-5; tentative D call: TRBD2 (6 bases). Per the germline V gene, CDR1 is SEHNR and CDR2 is FQNEAQ (reference sequence). Trimming cost V 1 base and J 4 bases, with 19 bases left between them. The CDR3 spans 17 residues.

The chain couples TRBV10-3 to TRBJ2-2; 7 bases fit TRBD2. Unmatched junction bases numbered 8, after V lost 6 bases and J lost 4 bases. The germline V gene encodes CDR1 ENHRY and CDR2 SYGVKD. This CDR3 contains 15 residues. CDR3 sequence reads: CAIRPDLAGTGELFF. The CDR3 nucleotides are TGTGCCATCAGACCCGACTTAGCGGGCACCGGGGAGCTGTTTTTT.

This clone has a count of ten or more. The V call is TRBV28, the J call TRBJ1-1; TRBD1 aligns across 7 bases. The CDR3 loop spans 13 amino acids. CDR1 is MDHEN and CDR2 is SYDVKM in the germline V gene. V was clipped by 6 bases and J by 4 bases; unmatched bases: 5. This CDR3 reads CASRTGWGTEAFF. The CDR3 region has the DNA TGTGCCAGCAGGACAGGGTGGGGCACTGAAGCTTTCTTT.

The chain employs TRBV10-3 and TRBJ2-5, with 8 bases lining up with TRBD2. The CDR3 totals 15 residues. Unmatched junction bases numbered 10, after V lost 8 bases and J lost 2 bases. Germline V lookup: CDR1 ENHRY, CDR2 SYGVKD. The CDR3 protein is CAIGGAGETQETQYF. For the CDR3, the DNA is TGTGCCATCGGTGGAGCGGGAGAAACGCAAGAGACCCAGTACTTC.

This clone was detected only once. The chain is built from TRBV6-4 and TRBJ1-5; the D is unclear. Trimming removed 3 bases from V and 3 bases from J, with 9 bases in between. The CDR3 is 14 amino acids. Germline CDR1 is MRHNA and CDR2 is SNTAGT. DNA for the CDR3: TGTGCCAGCAGTGAGGGAGGAAACAATCAGCCCCAGCATTTT. This sequence encodes CASSEGGNNQPQHF.

This chain joins TRBV6-2 or TRBV6-3 and TRBJ2-7, with D possibly being TRBD2 (6 bases). Trimming removed 2 bases from V and 4 bases from J, with 12 bases in between. The CDR3 is made up of 14 amino acids. Germline V gene lookup returns CDR1 MNHEY and CDR2 SVGEGT. CDR3 sequence (DNA): TGTGCCAGCAGTTACGGGGACTTAGATTACGAGCAGTACTTC. It translates to CASSYGDLDYEQYF.

In this sample, this clone turned up a few times. The chain has TRBV4-2 and TRBJ2-7, with 9 bases fitting TRBD2. V lost 3 bases to trimming and J lost 5 bases; unmatched junction nucleotides: 8. CDR3 size: 15 residues. The V gene's germline CDR1 is LGHNA and CDR2 YNFKEQ. CDR3 in amino acids: CASSHLGTSSDEQYF. DNA for the CDR3: TGTGCCAGCAGCCACCTAGGGACTAGCAGCGACGAGCAGTACTTC.

This chain connects TRBV5-1 to TRBJ1-3; weak D call: TRBD1 (6 bases). The germline gives CDR1 SGHRS, CDR2 YFSETQ. V was pared by 4 bases and J by 0 bases, with 11 bases between. The CDR3 covers 15 residues. CDR3 region: CASSPRTVSGNTIYF. DNA for the CDR3: TGCGCCAGCAGCCCTAGGACAGTCTCTGGAAACACCATATATTTT.

The V and J genes are TRBV6-1 and TRBJ1-2; D not certain. This CDR3 is 14 amino acids long. Germline CDR1 MNHNS, CDR2 SASEGT. With 2 bases removed from V and 2 bases from J, the gap between germline ends came to 9 bases. This CDR3 reads CASSERTPNYGYTF. CDR3 DNA sequence: TGTGCCAGCAGTGAACGTACACCGAACTATGGCTACACCTTC.

The rearrangement joins TRBV15 to TRBJ2-5, with a weak D call TRBD2 (6 bases). Germline-derived CDR1 and CDR2 are LNHNV and YYDKDF (reference sequence). With 6 bases removed from V and 4 bases from J, the gap between germline ends came to 6 bases. The CDR3 has 11 residues. Written as DNA, the CDR3 is TGTGCCACCAGGGAGGGAGAGACCCAGTACTTC. Translating gives CATREGETQYF.

The chain recombines TRBV14 with TRBJ1-1; no firm D call. This CDR3 has 13 residues. Germline-derived CDR1 and CDR2 are SGHDN and FVKESK. Trimming stripped 0 bases from V and 10 bases from J, with 12 bases between. The CDR3 loop reads CASSQDGRAGAFF. The CDR3, as DNA: TGTGCCAGCAGCCAAGATGGGAGGGCGGGAGCTTTCTTT. Full variable domain (outside the CDR3, taken from reference TRBV14 and TRBJ1-1): EAGVTQFPSHSVIEKGQTVTLRCDPISGHDNLYWYRRVMGKEIKFLLHFVKESKQDESGMPNNRFLAERTGGTYSTLKVQPAELEDSGVYFCASSQDGRAGAFFGQGTRLTVV.

This clone came up once. This chain connects TRBV9 to TRBJ2-1; no definite D call. Trimming cost V 3 bases and J 0 bases, with 7 bases left between them. The CDR3 runs 14 residues. CDR1 and CDR2 from the germline V gene are SGDLS and YYNGEE. DNA of the CDR3: TGTGCCAGCAGCGCGGCGGCCTCCTACAATGAGCAGTTCTTC. It translates to CASSAAASYNEQFF.

The CDR3 DNA is TGTGCCAGCAGTACGGACAGGGGGCTCAATGAGCAGTTCTTC. As protein: CASSTDRGLNEQFF. The chain joins TRBV5-6 to TRBJ2-1; 11 positions agree with TRBD1. The germline CDR1 and CDR2 sequences are SGHDT and YYEEEE. The CDR3 is 14 amino acids. The ends lost 5 bases at V and 6 bases at J; junction bases unmatched: 4.